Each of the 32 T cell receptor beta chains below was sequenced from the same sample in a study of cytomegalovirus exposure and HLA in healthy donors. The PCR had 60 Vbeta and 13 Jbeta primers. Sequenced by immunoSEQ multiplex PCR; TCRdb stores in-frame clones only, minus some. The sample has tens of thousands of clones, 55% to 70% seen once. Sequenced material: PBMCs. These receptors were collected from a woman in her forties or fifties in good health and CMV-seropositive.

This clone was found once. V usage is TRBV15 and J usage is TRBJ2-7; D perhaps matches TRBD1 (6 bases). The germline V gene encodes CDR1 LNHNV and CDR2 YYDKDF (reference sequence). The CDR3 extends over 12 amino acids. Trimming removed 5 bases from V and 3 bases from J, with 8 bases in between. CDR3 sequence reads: CATSWDNYEQYF. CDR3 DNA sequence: TGTGCCACCAGCTGGGACAACTACGAGCAGTACTTC. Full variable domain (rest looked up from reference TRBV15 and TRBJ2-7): DAMVIQNPRYQVTQFGKPVTLSCSQTLNHNVMYWYQQKSSQAPKLLFHYYDKDFNNEADTPDNFQSRRPNTSFCFLDIRSPGLGDTAMYLCATSWDNYEQYFGPGTRLTVT.

In DNA, the CDR3 is TGTGCCAGCAGTTCCCACAGGGTCCCTAACGGGGAGCTGTTTTTT. It is translated as CASSSHRVPNGELFF. The V and J genes are TRBV7-3 and TRBJ2-2; D perhaps matches TRBD1 (6 bases). This CDR3 spans 15 amino acids. V was trimmed by 6 bases and J by 7 bases, leaving 18 bases between them. CDR1 SGHTA and CDR2 FQGTGA come from the germline V gene.

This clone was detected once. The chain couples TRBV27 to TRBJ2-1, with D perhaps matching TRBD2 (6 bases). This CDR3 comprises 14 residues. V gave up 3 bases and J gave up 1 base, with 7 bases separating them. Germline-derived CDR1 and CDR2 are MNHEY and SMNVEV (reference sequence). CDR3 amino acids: CASSLAGSYNEQFF. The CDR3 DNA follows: TGTGCCAGCAGTTTGGCGGGGTCCTACAATGAGCAGTTCTTC.

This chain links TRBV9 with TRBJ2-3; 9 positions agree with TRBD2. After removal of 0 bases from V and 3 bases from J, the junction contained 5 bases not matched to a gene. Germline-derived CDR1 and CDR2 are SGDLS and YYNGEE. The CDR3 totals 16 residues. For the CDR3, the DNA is TGTGCCAGCAGCGTAGTGGGCGGGGGGGCGACAGATACGCAGTATTTT. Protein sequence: CASSVVGGGATDTQYF.

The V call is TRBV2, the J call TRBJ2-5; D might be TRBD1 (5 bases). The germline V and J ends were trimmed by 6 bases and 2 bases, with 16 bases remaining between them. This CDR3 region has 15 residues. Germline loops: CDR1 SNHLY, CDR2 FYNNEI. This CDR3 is CASRGFGAEQETQYF. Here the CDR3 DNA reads TGTGCCAGCAGGGGTTTTGGGGCGGAACAAGAGACCCAGTACTTC.

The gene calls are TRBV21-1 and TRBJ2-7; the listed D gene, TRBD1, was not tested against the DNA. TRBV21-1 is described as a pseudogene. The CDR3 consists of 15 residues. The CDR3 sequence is CASSKGQGLYYEQYF. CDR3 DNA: TGTGCCAGCAGCAAAGGACAGGGGTTGTACTACGAGCAGTACTTC.

CDR3 region: CASSPSTGGNYEQYF. In DNA form, the CDR3 reads TGTGCCAGCTCACCGTCTACAGGGGGCAACTACGAGCAGTACTTC. V and J are TRBV18 and TRBJ2-7, with TRBD1 matching 9 bases. This CDR3 spans 15 amino acids. With V trimmed by 3 bases and J by 3 bases, 6 bases remained unmatched. CDR1 is KGHSH and CDR2 is LQKENI in the germline V gene. The whole variable domain, filled in from reference TRBV18 and TRBJ2-7, reads NAGVMQNPRHLVRRRGQEARLRCSPMKGHSHVYWYRQLPEEGLKFMVYLQKENIIDESGMPKERFSAEFPKEGPSILRIQQVVRGDSAAYFCASSPSTGGNYEQYFGPGTRLTVT.

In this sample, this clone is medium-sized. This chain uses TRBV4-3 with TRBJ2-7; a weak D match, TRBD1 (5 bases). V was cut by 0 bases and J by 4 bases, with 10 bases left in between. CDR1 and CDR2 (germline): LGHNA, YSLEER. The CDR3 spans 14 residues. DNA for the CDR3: TGCGCCAGCAGCCAAGATAGGGCAGGGTACGAGCAGTACTTC. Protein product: CASSQDRAGYEQYF.

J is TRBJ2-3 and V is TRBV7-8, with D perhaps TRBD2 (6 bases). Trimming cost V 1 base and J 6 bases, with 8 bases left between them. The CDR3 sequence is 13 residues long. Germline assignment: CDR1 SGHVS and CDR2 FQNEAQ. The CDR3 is CASSLGREDTQYF. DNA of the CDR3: TGTGCCAGCAGCTTAGGTCGGGAGGATACGCAGTATTTT.

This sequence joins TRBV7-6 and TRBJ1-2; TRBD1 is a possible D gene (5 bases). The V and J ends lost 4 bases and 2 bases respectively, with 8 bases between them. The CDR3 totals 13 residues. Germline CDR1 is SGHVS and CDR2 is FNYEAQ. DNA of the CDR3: TGTGCCAGCAGCTCGGGGGGGAACTATGGCTACACCTTC. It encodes CASSSGGNYGYTF. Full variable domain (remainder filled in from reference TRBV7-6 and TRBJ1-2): GAGVSQSPRYKVTKRGQDVALRCDPISGHVSLYWYRQALGQGPEFLTYFNYEAQQDKSGLPNDRFSAERPEGSISTLTIQRTEQRDSAMYRCASSSGGNYGYTFGSGTRLTVV.

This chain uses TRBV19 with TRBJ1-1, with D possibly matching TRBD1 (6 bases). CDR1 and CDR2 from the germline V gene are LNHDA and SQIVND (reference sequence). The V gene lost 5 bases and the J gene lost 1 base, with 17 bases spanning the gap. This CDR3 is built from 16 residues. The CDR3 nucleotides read TGTGCCAGTAGTCCACTACAACAGACAGGGAACACTGAAGCTTTCTTT. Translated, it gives CASSPLQQTGNTEAFF.

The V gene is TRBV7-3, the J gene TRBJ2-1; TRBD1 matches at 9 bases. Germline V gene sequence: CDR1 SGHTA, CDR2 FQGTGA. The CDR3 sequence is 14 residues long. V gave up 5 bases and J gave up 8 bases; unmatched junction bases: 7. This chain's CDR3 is CASSQGQGFDEQFF. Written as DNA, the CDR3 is TGTGCCAGCAGCCAGGGACAGGGTTTCGATGAGCAGTTCTTC.

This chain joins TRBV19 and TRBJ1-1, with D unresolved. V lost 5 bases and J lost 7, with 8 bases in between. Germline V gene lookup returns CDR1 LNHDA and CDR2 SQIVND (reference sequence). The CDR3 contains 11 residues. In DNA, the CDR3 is TGTGCCAGTAGTGGCCACCGTGAAGCTTTCTTT. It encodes CASSGHREAFF. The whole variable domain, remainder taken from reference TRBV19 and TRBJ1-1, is DGGITQSPKYLFRKEGQNVTLSCEQNLNHDAMYWYRQDPGQGLRLIYYSQIVNDFQKGDIAEGYSVSREKKESFPLTVTSAQKNPTAFYLCASSGHREAFFGQGTRLTVV.

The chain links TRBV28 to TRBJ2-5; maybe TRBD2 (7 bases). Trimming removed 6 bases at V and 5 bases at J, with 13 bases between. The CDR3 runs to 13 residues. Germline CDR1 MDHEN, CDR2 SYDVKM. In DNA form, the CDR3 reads TGTGCCAGCAGGCCCGGGGGGCGGGAGACCCAGTACTTC. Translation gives CASRPGGRETQYF. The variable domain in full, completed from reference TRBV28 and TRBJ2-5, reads DVKVTQSSRYLVKRTGEKVFLECVQDMDHENMFWYRQDPGLGLRLIYFSYDVKMKEKGDIPEGYSVSREKKERFSLILESASTNQTSMYLCASRPGGRETQYFGPGTRLLVL.

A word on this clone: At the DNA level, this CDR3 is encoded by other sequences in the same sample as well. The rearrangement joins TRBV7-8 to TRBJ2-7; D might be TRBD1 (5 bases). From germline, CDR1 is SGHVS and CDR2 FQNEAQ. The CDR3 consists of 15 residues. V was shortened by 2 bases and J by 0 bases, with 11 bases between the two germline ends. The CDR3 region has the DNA TGTGCCAGCAGCTTAAAGGACAAACCCTCCTACGAGCAGTACTTC. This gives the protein CASSLKDKPSYEQYF.

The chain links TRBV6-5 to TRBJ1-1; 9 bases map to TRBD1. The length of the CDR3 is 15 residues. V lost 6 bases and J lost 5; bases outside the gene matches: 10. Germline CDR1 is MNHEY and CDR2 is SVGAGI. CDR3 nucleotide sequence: TGTGCCAGCAGGGGAACGACAGGGGGTATGACTGAAGCTTTCTTT. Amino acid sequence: CASRGTTGGMTEAFF.

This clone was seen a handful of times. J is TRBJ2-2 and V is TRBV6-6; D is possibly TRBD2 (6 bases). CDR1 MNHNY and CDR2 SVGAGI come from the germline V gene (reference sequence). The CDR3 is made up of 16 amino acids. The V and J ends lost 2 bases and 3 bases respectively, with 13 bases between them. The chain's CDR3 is CASSYTPDYHTGELFF. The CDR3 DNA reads TGTGCCAGCAGTTACACCCCGGACTATCACACCGGGGAGCTGTTTTTT.

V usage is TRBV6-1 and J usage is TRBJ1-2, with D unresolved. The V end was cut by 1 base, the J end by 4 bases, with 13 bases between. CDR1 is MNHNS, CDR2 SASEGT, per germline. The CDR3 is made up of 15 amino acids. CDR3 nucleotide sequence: TGTGCCAGCAGTGAAGACACCACTCGAGGCTATGGCTACACCTTC. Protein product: CASSEDTTRGYGYTF.

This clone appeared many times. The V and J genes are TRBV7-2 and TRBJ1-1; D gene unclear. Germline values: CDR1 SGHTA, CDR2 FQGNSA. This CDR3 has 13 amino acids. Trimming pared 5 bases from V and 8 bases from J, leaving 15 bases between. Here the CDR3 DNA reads TGTGCCAGCAGCCCTTTCATGGGAGGGGAAGCTTTCTTT. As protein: CASSPFMGGEAFF.

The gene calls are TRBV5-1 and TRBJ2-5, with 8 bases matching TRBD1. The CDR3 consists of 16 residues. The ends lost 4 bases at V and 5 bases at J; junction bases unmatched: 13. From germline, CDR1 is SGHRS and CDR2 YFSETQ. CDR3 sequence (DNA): TGCGCCAGCAGCCTTCAACCAGGGGGCGGGATGGAGACCCAGTACTTC. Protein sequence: CASSLQPGGGMETQYF.

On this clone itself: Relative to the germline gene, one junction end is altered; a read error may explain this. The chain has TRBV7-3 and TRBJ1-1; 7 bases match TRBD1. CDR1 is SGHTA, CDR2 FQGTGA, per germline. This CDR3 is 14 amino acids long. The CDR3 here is CASSLLTGTAEAFF. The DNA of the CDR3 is TGTGCCAGTAGCTTATTGACCGGGACAGCTGAAGCTTTCTTT.

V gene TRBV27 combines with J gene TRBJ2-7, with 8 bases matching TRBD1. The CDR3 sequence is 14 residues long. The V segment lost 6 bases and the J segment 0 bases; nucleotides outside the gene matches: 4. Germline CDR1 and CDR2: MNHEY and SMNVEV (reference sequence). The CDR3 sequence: CASSRTGTSYEQYF. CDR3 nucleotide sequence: TGTGCCAGCAGCCGGACAGGGACCTCCTACGAGCAGTACTTC.

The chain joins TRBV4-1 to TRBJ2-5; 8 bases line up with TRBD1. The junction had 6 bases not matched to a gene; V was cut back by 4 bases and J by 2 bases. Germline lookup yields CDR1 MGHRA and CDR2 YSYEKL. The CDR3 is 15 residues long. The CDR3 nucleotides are TGCGCCAGCAGCCGGTCGGACAGGGCACAAGAGACCCAGTACTTC. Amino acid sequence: CASSRSDRAQETQYF.

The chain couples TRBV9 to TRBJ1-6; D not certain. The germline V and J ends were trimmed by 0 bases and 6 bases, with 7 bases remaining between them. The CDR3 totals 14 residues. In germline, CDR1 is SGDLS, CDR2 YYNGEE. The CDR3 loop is CASSVAEFNSPLHF. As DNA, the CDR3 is TGTGCCAGCAGCGTAGCTGAGTTTAATTCACCCCTCCACTTT.

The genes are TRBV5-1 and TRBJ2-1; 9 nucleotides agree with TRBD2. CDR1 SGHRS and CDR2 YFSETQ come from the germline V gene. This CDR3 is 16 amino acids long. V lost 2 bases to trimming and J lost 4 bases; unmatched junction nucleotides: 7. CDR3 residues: CASSFGETSGYNEQFF. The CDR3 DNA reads TGCGCCAGCAGCTTTGGGGAGACTAGCGGTTACAATGAGCAGTTCTTC.

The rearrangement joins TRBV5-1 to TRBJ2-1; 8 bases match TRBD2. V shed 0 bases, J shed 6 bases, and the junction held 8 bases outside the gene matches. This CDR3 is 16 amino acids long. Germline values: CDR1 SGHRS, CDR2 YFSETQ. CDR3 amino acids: CASSLGQRGPFNEQFF. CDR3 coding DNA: TGCGCCAGCAGCTTGGGCCAGCGGGGGCCGTTCAATGAGCAGTTCTTC.

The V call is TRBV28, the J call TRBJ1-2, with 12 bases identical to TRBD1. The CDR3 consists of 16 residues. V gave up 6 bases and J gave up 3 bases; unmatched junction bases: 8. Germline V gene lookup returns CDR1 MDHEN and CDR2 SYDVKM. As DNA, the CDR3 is TGTGCCAGCAGAGTGGGACAGGGGGCGAGTTACTATGGCTACACCTTC. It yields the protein CASRVGQGASYYGYTF.

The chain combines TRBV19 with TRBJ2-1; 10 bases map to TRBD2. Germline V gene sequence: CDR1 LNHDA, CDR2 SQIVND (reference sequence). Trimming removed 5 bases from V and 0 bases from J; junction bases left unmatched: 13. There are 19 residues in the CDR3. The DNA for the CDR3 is TGTGCCAGTAGTCCGAACAGACCATTAGCGGGGGGCTCCTACAATGAGCAGTTCTTC. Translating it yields CASSPNRPLAGGSYNEQFF.

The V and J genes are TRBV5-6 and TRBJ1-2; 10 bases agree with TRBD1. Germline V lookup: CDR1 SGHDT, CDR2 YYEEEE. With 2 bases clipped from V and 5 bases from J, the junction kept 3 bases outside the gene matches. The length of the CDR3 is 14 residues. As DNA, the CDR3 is TGTGCCAGCAGCTTCCCGGGACAGGGGTATGGCTACACCTTC. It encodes CASSFPGQGYGYTF.

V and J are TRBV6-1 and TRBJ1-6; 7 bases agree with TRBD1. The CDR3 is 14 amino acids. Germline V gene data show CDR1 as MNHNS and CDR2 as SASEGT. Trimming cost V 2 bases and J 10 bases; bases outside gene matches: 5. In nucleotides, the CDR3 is TGTGCCAGCAGTGAAATCACAGGGGACTCACCCCTCCACTTT. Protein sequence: CASSEITGDSPLHF.

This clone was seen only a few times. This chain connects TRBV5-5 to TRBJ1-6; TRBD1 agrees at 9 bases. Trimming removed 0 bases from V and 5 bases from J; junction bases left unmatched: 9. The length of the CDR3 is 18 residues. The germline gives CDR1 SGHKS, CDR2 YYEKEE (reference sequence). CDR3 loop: CASSLGRGTGSDNSPLHF. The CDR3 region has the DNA TGTGCCAGCAGCTTGGGCCGCGGGACAGGGTCTGATAATTCACCCCTCCACTTT. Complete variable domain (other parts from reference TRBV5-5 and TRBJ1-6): DAGVTQSPTHLIKTRGQQVTLRCSPISGHKSVSWYQQVLGQGPQFIFQYYEKEERGRGNFPDRFSARQFPNYSSELNVNALLLGDSALYLCASSLGRGTGSDNSPLHFGNGTRLTVT.

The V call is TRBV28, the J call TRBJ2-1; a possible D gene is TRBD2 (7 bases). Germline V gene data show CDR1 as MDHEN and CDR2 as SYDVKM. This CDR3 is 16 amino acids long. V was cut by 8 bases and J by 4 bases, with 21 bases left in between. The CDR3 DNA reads TGTGCCAGCCGAACCCGGGGGGCGGACTATTACAATGAGCAGTTCTTC. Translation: CASRTRGADYYNEQFF.